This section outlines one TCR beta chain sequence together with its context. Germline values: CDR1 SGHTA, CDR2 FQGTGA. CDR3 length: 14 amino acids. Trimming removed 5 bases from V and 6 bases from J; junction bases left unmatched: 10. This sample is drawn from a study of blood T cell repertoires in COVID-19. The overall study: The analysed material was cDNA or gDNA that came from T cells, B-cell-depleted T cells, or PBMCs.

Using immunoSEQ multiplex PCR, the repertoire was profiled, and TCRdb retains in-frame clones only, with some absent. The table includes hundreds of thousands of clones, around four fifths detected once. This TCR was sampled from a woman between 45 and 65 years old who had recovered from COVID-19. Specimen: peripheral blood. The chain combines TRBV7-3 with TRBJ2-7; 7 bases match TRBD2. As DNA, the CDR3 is TGTGCCAGCAGCCTAGGCGCGACTAGCCGCGAGCAGTACTTC. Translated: CASSLGATSREQYF.